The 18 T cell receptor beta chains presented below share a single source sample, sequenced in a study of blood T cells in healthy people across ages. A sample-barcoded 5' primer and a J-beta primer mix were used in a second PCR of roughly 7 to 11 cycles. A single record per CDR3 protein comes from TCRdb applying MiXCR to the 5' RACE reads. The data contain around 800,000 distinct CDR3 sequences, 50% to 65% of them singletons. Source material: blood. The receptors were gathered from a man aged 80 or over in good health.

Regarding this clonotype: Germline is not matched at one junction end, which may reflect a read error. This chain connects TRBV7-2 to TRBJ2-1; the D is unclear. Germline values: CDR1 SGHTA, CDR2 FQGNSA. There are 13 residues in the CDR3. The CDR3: CASGLRSYNEQFF. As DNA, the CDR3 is TGTGCCAGCGGCTTAAGGAGCTACAATGAGCAGTTCTTC.

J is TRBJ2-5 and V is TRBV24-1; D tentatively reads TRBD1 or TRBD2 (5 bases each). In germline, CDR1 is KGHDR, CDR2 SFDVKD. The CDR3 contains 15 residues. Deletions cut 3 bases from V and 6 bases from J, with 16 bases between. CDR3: CATSDHRDGLKTQYF. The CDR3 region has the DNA TGTGCCACCAGTGATCACCGGGACGGTTTAAAGACCCAGTACTTC.

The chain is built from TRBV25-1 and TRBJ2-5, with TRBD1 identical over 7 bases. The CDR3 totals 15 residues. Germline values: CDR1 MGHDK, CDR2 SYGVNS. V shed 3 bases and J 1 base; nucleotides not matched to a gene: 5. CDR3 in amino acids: CASSDPGQPQETQYF. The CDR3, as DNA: TGTGCCAGCAGTGACCCGGGACAGCCCCAAGAGACCCAGTACTTC.

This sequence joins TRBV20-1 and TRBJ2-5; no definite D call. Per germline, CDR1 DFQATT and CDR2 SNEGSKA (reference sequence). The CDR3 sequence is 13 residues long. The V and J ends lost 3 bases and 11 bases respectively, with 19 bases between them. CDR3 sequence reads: CSASRLDDNEQYF. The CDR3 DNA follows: TGCAGTGCTAGTAGACTCGACGACAATGAGCAGTACTTC.

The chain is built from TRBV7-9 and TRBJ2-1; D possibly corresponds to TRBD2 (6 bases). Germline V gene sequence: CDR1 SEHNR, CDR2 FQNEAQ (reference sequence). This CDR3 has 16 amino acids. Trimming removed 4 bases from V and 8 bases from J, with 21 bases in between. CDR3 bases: TGTGCCAGCAGCTCGGCCGGGACTTCTACTAAGGATGAGCAGTTCTTC. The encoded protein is CASSSAGTSTKDEQFF.

As DNA, the CDR3 is TGCGCCAGCAGCCCGGGGACAACTATTACCTACGAGCAGTACTTC. This codes for CASSPGTTITYEQYF. The chain uses TRBV5-1 and TRBJ2-5; D possibly corresponds to TRBD1 (6 bases). The J call may be wrong; the DNA end is better matched by TRBJ2-7. CDR1 SGHRS and CDR2 YFSETQ come from the germline V gene. The CDR3 spans 15 residues.

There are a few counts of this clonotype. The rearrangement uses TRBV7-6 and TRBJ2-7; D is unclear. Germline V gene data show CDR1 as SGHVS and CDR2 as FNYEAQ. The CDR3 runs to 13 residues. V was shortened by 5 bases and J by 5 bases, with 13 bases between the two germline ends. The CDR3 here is CASSPRLGNEQYF. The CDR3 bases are TGTGCCAGCAGCCCCCGACTGGGTAACGAGCAGTACTTC.

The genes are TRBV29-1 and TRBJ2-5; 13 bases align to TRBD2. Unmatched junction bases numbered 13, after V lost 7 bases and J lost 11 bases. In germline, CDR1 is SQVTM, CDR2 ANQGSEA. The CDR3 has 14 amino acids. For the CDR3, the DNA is TGCAGCGCTACCGGGACTAGCGGGATAAATGAGCAGTACTTC. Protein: CSATGTSGINEQYF.

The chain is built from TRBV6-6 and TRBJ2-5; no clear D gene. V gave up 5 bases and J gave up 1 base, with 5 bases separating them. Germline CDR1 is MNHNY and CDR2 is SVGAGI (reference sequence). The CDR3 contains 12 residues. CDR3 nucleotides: TGTGCCAGCAGTCAGATCCAAGAGACCCAGTACTTC. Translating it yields CASSQIQETQYF.

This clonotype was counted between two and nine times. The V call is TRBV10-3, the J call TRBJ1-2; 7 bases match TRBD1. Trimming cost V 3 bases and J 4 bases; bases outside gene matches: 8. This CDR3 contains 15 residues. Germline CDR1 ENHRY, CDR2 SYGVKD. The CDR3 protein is CAISDYRGYRYGYTF. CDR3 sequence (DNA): TGTGCCATCAGTGACTACAGGGGTTATCGCTATGGCTACACCTTC.

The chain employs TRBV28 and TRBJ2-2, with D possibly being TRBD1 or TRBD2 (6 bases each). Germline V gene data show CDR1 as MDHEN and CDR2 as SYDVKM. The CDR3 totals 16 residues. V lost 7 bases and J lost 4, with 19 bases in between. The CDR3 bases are TGTGCCAGCACCATTCCGCGAGGGGGGAGCACCGGGGAGCTGTTTTTT. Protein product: CASTIPRGGSTGELFF.

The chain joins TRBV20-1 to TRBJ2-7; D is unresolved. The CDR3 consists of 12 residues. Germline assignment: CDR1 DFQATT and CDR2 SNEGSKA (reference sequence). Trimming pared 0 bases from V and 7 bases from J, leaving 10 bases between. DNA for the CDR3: TGCAGTGCTAGAGATCAGGTAGAGGAGCAGTACTTC. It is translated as CSARDQVEEQYF.

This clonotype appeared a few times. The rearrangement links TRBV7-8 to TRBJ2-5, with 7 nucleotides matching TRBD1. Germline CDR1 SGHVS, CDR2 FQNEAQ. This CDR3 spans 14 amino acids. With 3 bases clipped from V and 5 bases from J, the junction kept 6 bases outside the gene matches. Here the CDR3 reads CASSLGTVQETQYF. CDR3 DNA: TGTGCCAGCAGCTTGGGGACAGTGCAGGAGACCCAGTACTTC.

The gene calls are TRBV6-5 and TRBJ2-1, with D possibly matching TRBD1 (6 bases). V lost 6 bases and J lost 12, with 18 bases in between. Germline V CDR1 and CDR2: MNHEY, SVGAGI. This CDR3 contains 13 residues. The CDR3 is CASSLMQGIGQFF. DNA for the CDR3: TGTGCCAGCAGCCTTATGCAGGGGATTGGGCAGTTCTTC.

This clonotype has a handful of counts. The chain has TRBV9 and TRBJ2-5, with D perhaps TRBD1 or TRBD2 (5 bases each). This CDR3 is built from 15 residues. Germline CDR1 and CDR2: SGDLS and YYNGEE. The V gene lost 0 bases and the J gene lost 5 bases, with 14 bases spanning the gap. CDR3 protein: CASSVGGASGETQYF. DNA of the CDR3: TGTGCCAGCAGCGTAGGTGGGGCTTCGGGGGAGACCCAGTACTTC. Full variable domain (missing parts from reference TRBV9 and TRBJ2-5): DSGVTQTPKHLITATGQRVTLRCSPRSGDLSVYWYQQSLDQGLQFLIQYYNGEERAKGNILERFSAQQFPDLHSELNLSSLELGDSALYFCASSVGGASGETQYFGPGTRLLVL.

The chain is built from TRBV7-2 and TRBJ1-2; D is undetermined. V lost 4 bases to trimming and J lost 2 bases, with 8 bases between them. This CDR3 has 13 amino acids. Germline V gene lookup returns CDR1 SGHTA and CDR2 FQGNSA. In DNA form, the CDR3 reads TGTGCCAGCAGCTGCGGAGGAAACTATGGCTACACCTTC. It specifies CASSCGGNYGYTF.

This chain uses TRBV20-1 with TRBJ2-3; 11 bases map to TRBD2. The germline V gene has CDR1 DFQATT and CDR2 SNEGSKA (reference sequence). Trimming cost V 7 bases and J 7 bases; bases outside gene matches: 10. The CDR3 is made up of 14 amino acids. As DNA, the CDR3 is TGCAGTGTTAGGACTAGCGGGTTTGCCCATACGCAGTATTTT. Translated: CSVRTSGFAHTQYF.

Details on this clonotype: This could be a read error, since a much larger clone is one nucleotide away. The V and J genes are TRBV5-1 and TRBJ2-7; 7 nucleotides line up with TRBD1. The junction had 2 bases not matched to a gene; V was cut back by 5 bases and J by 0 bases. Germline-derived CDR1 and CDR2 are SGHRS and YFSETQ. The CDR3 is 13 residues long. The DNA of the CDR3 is TGCGCCAGCAGGTGGGACAGCTCCTACGAGCAGTACTTC. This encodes CASRWDSSYEQYF.